The clone carrying this T cell receptor beta chain was seen more than once but under ten times. V was pared by 3 bases and J by 11 bases, with 16 bases between. The length of the CDR3 is 13 residues. The germline gives CDR1 SGHTA, CDR2 FQGTGA. A second about 6 to 12 cycle PCR used barcoded and J-beta primers. In TCRdb, the 5' RACE reads were re-called with MiXCR into one record per CDR3 protein. This sample has around 650,000 distinct CDR3 sequences; approximately 29% occur once, and the top ten carry 15%. This sample is part of a study of blood T cells in healthy people across ages. This receptor was identified in a woman of 80 years or more in good health. Sequenced sample: blood. This sequence joins TRBV7-3 and TRBJ2-5, with D tentatively TRBD2 (6 bases). The CDR3 region is CASSFGGHNEQYF. CDR3 DNA: TGTGCCAGCAGCTTCGGGGGTCACAATGAGCAGTACTTC.